The 21 T cell receptor beta chains below were found in one sample sequenced in a study of regulatory T cells in long-lasting Graves disease. Documented time point: persistent/refractory GD, antithyroid drugs over 5 years with positive TRAb. Extracted PBMC RNA gave rise to the TCR library. Building of the TCR beta libraries involved iRepertoire HTBI primers and Arm-PCR of CDR3 regions. TCRdb reprocessed the multiplex PCR reads via MiXCR and lists one record per CDR3 protein. Seen here are about 290,000 distinct CDR3 sequences, roughly 21% observed once, and the top ten hold just over 55%. The source was peripheral blood mononuclear cells (PBMCs), collected when the disease was refractory, from a patient treated with antithyroid drugs. These receptors came from a female donor with Graves disease.

This clonotype was seen a single time. This chain links TRBV9 with TRBJ2-5, with D possibly being TRBD1 (7 bases). The J call could be wrong; TRBJ2-1 is a better fit for the DNA end. Germline CDR1 SGDLS, CDR2 YYNGEE. The CDR3 loop spans 16 amino acids. The CDR3 protein is CASSVTGVRDFSEQFF. The CDR3 DNA is TGTGCCAGCAGCGTAACAGGGGTGCGGGATTTTAGTGAGCAGTTCTTC.

This clonotype was counted many times. The rearrangement joins TRBV5-1 to TRBJ2-6, with D maybe TRBD2 (5 bases). The germline V and J ends were trimmed by 1 base and 0 bases, with 5 bases remaining between them. Germline-derived CDR1 and CDR2 are SGHRS and YFSETQ. CDR3 size: 15 residues. CDR3 loop: CASSLTSSGANVLTF. CDR3 DNA: TGCGCCAGCAGCTTGACTAGCTCTGGGGCCAACGTCCTGACTTTC.

The gene calls are TRBV24-1 and TRBJ2-1, with D perhaps matching TRBD1 or TRBD2 (5 bases each). The CDR3 loop spans 16 amino acids. Trimming took 2 bases from V and 0 from J, leaving 10 bases between them. Germline loops: CDR1 KGHDR, CDR2 SFDVKD. The DNA of the CDR3 is TGTGCCACCAGTGATTCCGGGACGAACTCCTACAATGAGCAGTTCTTC. Translated: CATSDSGTNSYNEQFF.

This clonotype was seen many times. The rearrangement links TRBV11-2 to TRBJ1-4; tentative D call: TRBD1 (5 bases). The CDR3 covers 14 residues. The germline CDR1 and CDR2 sequences are SGHAT and FQNNGV. V lost 3 bases, J lost 6 bases, and 11 bases lay in between. In nucleotides, the CDR3 is TGTGCCAGCAGCTTGTCAGGGTCCCATGAAAAACTGTTTTTT. Its protein is CASSLSGSHEKLFF.

The chain is built from TRBV9 and TRBJ2-7, with D unresolved. This CDR3 comprises 11 residues. V lost 6 bases, J lost 2 bases, and 6 bases lay in between. Germline V gene lookup returns CDR1 SGDLS and CDR2 YYNGEE. As DNA, the CDR3 is TGTGCCAGCACGGCGACCTACGAGCAGTACTTC. Translation gives CASTATYEQYF. The variable domain in full, with the rest retrieved from reference TRBV9 and TRBJ2-7, is DSGVTQTPKHLITATGQRVTLRCSPRSGDLSVYWYQQSLDQGLQFLIQYYNGEERAKGNILERFSAQQFPDLHSELNLSSLELGDSALYFCASTATYEQYFGPGTRLTVT.

The chain recombines TRBV4-3 with TRBJ1-6; possibly TRBD1 for D (6 bases). With 4 bases removed from V and 8 bases from J, the gap between germline ends came to 15 bases. The CDR3 is 15 amino acids. Germline loops: CDR1 LGHNA, CDR2 YSLEER. CDR3 amino acids: CASSPTRGRDSPLHF. As DNA, the CDR3 is TGCGCCAGCAGCCCAACCAGGGGCAGGGATTCACCCCTCCACTTT.

The gene calls are TRBV7-9 and TRBJ1-2; 10 bases are a match to TRBD1. The CDR3 is made up of 15 amino acids. Germline V CDR1 and CDR2: SEHNR, FQNEAQ (reference sequence). The J segment lost 4 bases and the V segment lost 4 bases, leaving 6 bases of the junction unmatched. The CDR3 DNA sequence: TGTGCCAGCAGCTCCGGGACAGGGGATTTCTATGGCTACACCTTC. This encodes CASSSGTGDFYGYTF.

This chain uses TRBV6-1 with TRBJ2-7, with 11 positions matching TRBD1. The V gene's germline CDR1 is MNHNS and CDR2 SASEGT. This CDR3 is built from 15 residues. After removal of 5 bases from V and 3 bases from J, the junction contained 6 bases not matched to a gene. The CDR3 nucleotides read TGTGCCAGCAGTCCCCTGGGACAGGGGGACTACGAGCAGTACTTC. Its protein product is CASSPLGQGDYEQYF.

V gene TRBV7-9 combines with J gene TRBJ2-5, with 9 bases aligning to TRBD1. This CDR3 has 15 residues. V lost 3 bases and J lost 4; bases outside the gene matches: 6. Germline V gives CDR1 SEHNR, CDR2 FQNEAQ (reference sequence). Here the CDR3 DNA reads TGTGCCAGCAGCTTGGGACAGGGAGTTGCAGAGACCCAGTACTTC. Translation: CASSLGQGVAETQYF.

This clonotype was seen a few times. The rearrangement joins TRBV6-5 to TRBJ2-4; D is tentatively TRBD1 or TRBD2 (5 bases each). The CDR3 contains 16 residues. In germline, CDR1 is MNHEY, CDR2 SVGAGI. Trimming pared 2 bases from V and 6 bases from J, leaving 17 bases between. The CDR3, as DNA: TGTGCCAGCAGTTACCCGGTTCTCGGGACCTTAAACATTCAGTACTTC. Translating it yields CASSYPVLGTLNIQYF.

The chain is built from TRBV30 and TRBJ2-5; 7 positions match TRBD1. This CDR3 is built from 17 residues. Trimming removed 1 base from V and 5 bases from J; junction bases left unmatched: 16. The germline V gene encodes CDR1 GTSNPN and CDR2 SVGIG (reference sequence). The CDR3 here is CAWSATRDRDRWETQYF. For the CDR3, the DNA is TGTGCCTGGAGTGCTACCCGGGACAGAGATAGGTGGGAGACCCAGTACTTC.

This clonotype came up many times. The chain combines TRBV6-2 or TRBV6-3 with TRBJ1-2; tentative D call: TRBD1 (5 bases). The CDR3 loop spans 13 amino acids. Germline V lookup: CDR1 MNHEY, CDR2 SVGEGT. The V end was cut by 11 bases, the J end by 4 bases, with 17 bases between. The CDR3 DNA reads as TGTGCCGCCTTCACAGGAGGAATCTATGGCTACACCTTC. It codes for CAAFTGGIYGYTF.

This clonotype was picked up many times. The genes are TRBV6-1 and TRBJ2-7; TRBD2 aligns across 7 bases. In germline, CDR1 is MNHNS, CDR2 SASEGT. The length of the CDR3 is 15 residues. J lost 2 bases, V lost 6 bases, and 10 bases had no gene match. The DNA of the CDR3 is TGTGCCAGCAGATCTAGCGGACCTCTAACCTACGAGCAGTACTTC. It specifies CASRSSGPLTYEQYF.

On this clonotype itself: One junction end disagrees with the germline gene, perhaps due to a read error. The chain combines TRBV7-3 with TRBJ1-1, with D possibly matching TRBD1 (5 bases). Germline V lookup: CDR1 SGHTA, CDR2 FQGTGA. This CDR3 contains 13 residues. CDR3 DNA: TGTGCCTGCAGCTCAGGGCAAAACACTGAAGCTTTCTTT. Its protein product is CACSSGQNTEAFF. Full variable domain (missing parts from reference TRBV7-3 and TRBJ1-1): GAGVSQTPSNKVTEKGKYVELRCDPISGHTALYWYRQSLGQGPEFLIYFQGTGAADDSGLPNDRFFAVRPEGSVSTLKIQRTERGDSAVYLCACSSGQNTEAFFGQGTRLTVV.

V and J are TRBV7-8 and TRBJ2-7; TRBD1 agrees at 7 bases. CDR3 size: 14 residues. The J segment lost 2 bases and the V segment lost 5 bases, leaving 6 bases of the junction unmatched. The V gene's germline CDR1 is SGHVS and CDR2 FQNEAQ. CDR3 bases: TGTGCCAGCAGCGGGACAGTCCAAACCTACGAGCAGTACTTC. Translated, it gives CASSGTVQTYEQYF.

This clonotype was counted many times. The chain has TRBV20-1 and TRBJ1-5; TRBD1 matches at 7 bases. V was pared by 5 bases and J by 0 bases, with 16 bases of the junction left unmatched. CDR1 DFQATT and CDR2 SNEGSKA come from the germline V gene (reference sequence). The CDR3 sequence is 18 residues long. CDR3 sequence reads: CSAERLGGQSNSNQPQHF. The CDR3 nucleotides read TGCAGTGCTGAGAGGCTTGGGGGACAGTCTAATAGCAATCAGCCCCAGCATTTT.

The table lists this clonotype with many counts. The chain links TRBV28 to TRBJ1-1, with 7 nucleotides matching TRBD1. The V gene's germline CDR1 is MDHEN and CDR2 SYDVKM. The J segment lost 1 base and the V segment lost 6 bases, leaving 5 bases of the junction unmatched. The CDR3 runs 14 residues. This chain's CDR3 is CASSSGQRNTEAFF. CDR3 sequence (DNA): TGTGCCAGCAGCTCGGGACAGAGGAACACTGAAGCTTTCTTT.

This clonotype occurred many times. The chain is built from TRBV15 and TRBJ2-5; the D gene is possibly TRBD2 (5 bases). With 9 bases removed from V and 4 bases from J, the gap between germline ends came to 18 bases. The CDR3 loop spans 14 amino acids. Germline values: CDR1 LNHNV, CDR2 YYDKDF (reference sequence). The CDR3 reads CATSKPFAGETQYF. The CDR3 DNA reads as TGTGCCACAAGTAAACCTTTTGCGGGAGAGACCCAGTACTTC.

CDR3 DNA sequence: TGTGCCAGCAGTATCTCACAGGTTTACGAGCAGTACTTC. It translates to CASSISQVYEQYF. The chain uses TRBV28 and TRBJ2-7; the D gene is possibly TRBD1 (5 bases). Trimming removed 5 bases from V and 4 bases from J, with 12 bases in between. CDR1 is MDHEN and CDR2 is SYDVKM in the germline V gene. This CDR3 region has 13 residues.

This clonotype was detected only a few times. The CDR3 is CASSLVMAAPNGYTF. CDR3 nucleotides: TGTGCCAGCAGCTTAGTGATGGCAGCCCCCAATGGCTACACCTTC. The chain employs TRBV7-9 and TRBJ1-2, with unresolved D. There are 15 residues in the CDR3. Trimming stripped 1 base from V and 6 bases from J, with 15 bases between. Per the germline V gene, CDR1 is SEHNR and CDR2 is FQNEAQ (reference sequence).

This clonotype was seen repeatedly, ten times or more. This chain joins TRBV7-2 and TRBJ1-1, with D unclear. Trimming stripped 3 bases from V and 10 bases from J, with 6 bases between. Germline lookup yields CDR1 SGHTA and CDR2 FQGNSA. The CDR3 extends over 10 amino acids. CDR3 amino acids: CASSFLGAFF. CDR3 DNA sequence: TGTGCCAGCAGCTTCCTTGGAGCTTTCTTT.